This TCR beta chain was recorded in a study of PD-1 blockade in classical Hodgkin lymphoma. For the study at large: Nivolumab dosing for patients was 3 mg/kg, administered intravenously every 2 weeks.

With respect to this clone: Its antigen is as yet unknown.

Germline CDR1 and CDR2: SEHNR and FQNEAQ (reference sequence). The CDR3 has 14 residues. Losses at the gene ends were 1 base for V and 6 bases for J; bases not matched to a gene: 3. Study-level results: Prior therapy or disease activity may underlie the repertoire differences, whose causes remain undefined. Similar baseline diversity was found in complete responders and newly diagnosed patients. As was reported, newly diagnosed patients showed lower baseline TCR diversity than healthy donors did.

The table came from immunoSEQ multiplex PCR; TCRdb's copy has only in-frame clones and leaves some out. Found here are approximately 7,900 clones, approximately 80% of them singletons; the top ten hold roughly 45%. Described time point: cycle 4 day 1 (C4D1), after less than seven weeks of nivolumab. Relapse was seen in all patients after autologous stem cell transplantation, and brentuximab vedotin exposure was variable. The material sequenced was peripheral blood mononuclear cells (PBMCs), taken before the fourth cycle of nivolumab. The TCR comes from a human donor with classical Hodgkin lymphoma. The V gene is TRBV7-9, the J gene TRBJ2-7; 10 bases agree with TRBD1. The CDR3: CASSLGQGAGEQYF. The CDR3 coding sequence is TGTGCCAGCAGCTTAGGACAGGGGGCTGGCGAGCAGTACTTC.